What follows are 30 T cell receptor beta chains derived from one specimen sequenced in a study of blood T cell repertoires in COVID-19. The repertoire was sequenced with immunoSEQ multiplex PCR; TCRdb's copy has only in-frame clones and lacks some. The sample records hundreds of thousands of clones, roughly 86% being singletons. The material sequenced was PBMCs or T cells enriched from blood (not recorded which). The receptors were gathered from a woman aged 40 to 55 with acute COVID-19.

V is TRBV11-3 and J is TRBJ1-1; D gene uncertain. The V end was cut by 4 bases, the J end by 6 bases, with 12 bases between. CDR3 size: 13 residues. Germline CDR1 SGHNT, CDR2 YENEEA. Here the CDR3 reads CASSSLAGSEAFF. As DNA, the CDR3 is TGTGCCAGCAGCTCCCTCGCGGGGTCTGAAGCTTTCTTT.

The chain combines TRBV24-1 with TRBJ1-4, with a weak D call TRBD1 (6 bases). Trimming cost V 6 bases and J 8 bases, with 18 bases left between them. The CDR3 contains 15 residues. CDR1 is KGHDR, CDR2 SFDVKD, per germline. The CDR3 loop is CATSSFGTTMEKLFF. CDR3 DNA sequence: TGTGCCACCAGTTCCTTTGGGACAACCATGGAAAAACTGTTTTTT.

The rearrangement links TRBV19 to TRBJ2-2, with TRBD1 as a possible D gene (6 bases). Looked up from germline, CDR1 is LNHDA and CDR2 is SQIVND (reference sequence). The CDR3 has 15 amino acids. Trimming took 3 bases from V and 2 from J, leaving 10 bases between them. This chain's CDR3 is CASSIVDSNTGELFF. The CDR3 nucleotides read TGTGCCAGTAGTATCGTGGACAGCAACACCGGGGAGCTGTTTTTT. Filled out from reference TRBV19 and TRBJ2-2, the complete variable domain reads DGGITQSPKYLFRKEGQNVTLSCEQNLNHDAMYWYRQDPGQGLRLIYYSQIVNDFQKGDIAEGYSVSREKKESFPLTVTSAQKNPTAFYLCASSIVDSNTGELFFGEGSRLTVL.

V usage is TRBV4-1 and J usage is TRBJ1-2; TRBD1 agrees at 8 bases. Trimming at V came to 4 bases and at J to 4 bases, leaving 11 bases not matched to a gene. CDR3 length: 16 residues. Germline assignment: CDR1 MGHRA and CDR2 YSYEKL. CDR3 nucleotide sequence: TGCGCCAGCAGCCGAGGACTACAGGGGGACGTCTATGGCTACACCTTC. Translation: CASSRGLQGDVYGYTF.

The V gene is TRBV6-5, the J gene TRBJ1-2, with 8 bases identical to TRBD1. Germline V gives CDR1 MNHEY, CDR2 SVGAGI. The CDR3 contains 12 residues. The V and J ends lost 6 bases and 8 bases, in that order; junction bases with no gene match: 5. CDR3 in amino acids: CASSPGQGGYTF. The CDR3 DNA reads TGTGCCAGCAGCCCCGGACAGGGCGGCTACACCTTC.

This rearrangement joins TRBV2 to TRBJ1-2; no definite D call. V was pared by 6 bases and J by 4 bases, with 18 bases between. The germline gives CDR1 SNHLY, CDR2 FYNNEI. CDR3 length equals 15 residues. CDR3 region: CASSPLDGHVYGYTF. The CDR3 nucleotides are TGTGCCAGCAGCCCGCTGGATGGGCACGTCTATGGCTACACCTTC. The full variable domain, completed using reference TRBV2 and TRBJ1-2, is EPEVTQTPSHQVTQMGQEVILRCVPISNHLYFYWYRQILGQKVEFLVSFYNNEISEKSEIFDDQFSVERPDGSNFTLKIRSTKLEDSAMYFCASSPLDGHVYGYTFGSGTRLTVV.

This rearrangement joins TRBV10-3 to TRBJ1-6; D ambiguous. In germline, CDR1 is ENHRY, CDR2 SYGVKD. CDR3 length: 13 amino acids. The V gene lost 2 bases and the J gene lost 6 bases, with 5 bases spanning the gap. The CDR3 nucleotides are TGTGCCATCAGTGAGGGCAGTAATTCACCCCTCCACTTT. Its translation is CAISEGSNSPLHF.

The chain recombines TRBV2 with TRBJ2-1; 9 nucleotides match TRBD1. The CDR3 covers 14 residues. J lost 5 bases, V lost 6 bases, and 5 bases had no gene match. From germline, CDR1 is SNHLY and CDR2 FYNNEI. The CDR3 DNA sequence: TGTGCCAGCAGGTGGGACAGGGCGGACAATGAGCAGTTCTTC. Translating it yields CASRWDRADNEQFF.

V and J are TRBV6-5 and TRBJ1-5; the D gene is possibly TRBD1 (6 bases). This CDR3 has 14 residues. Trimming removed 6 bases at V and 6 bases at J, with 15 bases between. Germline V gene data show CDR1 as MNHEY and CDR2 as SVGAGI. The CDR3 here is CASRSGGASQPQHF. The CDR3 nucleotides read TGTGCCAGCAGATCGGGGGGCGCAAGTCAGCCCCAGCATTTT.

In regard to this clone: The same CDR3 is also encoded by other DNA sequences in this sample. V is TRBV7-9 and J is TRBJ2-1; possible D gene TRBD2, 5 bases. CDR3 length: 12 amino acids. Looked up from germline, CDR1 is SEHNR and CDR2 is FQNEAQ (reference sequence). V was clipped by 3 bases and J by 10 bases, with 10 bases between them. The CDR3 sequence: CASSFPGNEQFF. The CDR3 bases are TGTGCCAGCAGCTTCCCGGGAAACGAGCAGTTCTTC. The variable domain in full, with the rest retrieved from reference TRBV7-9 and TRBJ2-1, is DTGVSQNPRHKITKRGQNVTFRCDPISEHNRLYWYRQTLGQGPEFLTYFQNEAQLEKSRLLSDRFSAERPKGSFSTLEIQRTEQGDSAMYLCASSFPGNEQFFGPGTRLTVL.

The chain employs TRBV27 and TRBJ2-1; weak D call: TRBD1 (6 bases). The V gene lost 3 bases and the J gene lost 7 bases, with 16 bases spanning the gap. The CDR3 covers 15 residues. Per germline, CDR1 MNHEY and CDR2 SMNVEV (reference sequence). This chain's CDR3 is CASSFPGANGNEQFF. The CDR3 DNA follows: TGTGCCAGCAGTTTCCCAGGGGCTAATGGGAATGAGCAGTTCTTC.

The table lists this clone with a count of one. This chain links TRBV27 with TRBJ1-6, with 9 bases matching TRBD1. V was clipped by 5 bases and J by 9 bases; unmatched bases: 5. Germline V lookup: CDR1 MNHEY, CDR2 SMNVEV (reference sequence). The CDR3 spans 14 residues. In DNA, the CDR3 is TGTGCCAGCAGTCGGGACAGGGATGGTTCACCCCTCCACTTT. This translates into CASSRDRDGSPLHF.

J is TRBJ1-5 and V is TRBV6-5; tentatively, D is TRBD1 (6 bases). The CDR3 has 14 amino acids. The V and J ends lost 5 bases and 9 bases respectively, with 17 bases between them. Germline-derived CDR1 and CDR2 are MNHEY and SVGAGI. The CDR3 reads CASSPGTHKGPQHF. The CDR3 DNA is TGTGCCAGCAGTCCCGGGACACATAAAGGGCCCCAGCATTTT.

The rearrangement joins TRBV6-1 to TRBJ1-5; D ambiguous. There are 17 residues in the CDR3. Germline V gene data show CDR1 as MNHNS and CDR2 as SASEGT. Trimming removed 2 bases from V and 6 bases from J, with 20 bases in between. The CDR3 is CASSESAGGKPGQPQHF. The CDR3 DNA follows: TGTGCCAGCAGTGAATCTGCAGGAGGCAAACCAGGTCAGCCCCAGCATTTT.

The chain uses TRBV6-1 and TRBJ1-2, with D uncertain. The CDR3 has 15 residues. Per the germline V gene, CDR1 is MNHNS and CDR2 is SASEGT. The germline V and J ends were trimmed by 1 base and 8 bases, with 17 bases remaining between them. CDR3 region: CASSEDSGFPLGYTF. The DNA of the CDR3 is TGTGCCAGCAGTGAAGATTCGGGGTTCCCCTTAGGCTACACCTTC.

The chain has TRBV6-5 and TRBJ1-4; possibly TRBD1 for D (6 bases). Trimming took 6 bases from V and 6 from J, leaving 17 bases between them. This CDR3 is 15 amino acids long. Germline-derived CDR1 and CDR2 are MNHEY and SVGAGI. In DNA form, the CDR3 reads TGTGCCAGCAGGGTTTCGAACAGGGTGTATGAAAAACTGTTTTTT. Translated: CASRVSNRVYEKLFF.

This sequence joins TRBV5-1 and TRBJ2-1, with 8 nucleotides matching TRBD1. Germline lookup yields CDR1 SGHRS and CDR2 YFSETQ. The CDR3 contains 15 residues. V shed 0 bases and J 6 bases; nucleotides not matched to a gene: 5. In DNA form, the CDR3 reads TGCGCCAGCAGCTTGGCCGAGACAGGGGTCAATGAGCAGTTCTTC. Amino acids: CASSLAETGVNEQFF.

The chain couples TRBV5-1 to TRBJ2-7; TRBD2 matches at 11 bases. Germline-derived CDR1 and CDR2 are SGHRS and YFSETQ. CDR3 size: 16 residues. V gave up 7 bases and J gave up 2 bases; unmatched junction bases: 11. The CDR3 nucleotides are TGCGCCAGCGCTATTTTAGCGGGGGGGTCCCCCTACGAGCAGTACTTC. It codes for CASAILAGGSPYEQYF.

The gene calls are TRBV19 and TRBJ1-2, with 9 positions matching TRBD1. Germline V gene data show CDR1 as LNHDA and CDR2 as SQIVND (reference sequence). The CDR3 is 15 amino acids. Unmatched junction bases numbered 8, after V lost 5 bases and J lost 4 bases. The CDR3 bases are TGTGCCAGTAGTCCGCCGCGGGACAGGGCCTATGGCTACACCTTC. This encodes CASSPPRDRAYGYTF.

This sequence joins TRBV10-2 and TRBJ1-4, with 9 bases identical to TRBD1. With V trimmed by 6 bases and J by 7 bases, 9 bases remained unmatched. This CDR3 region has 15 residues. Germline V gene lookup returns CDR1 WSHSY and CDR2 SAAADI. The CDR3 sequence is CASRETGGGGEKLFF. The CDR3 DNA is TGCGCCAGCAGGGAAACAGGGGGCGGGGGTGAAAAACTGTTTTTT.

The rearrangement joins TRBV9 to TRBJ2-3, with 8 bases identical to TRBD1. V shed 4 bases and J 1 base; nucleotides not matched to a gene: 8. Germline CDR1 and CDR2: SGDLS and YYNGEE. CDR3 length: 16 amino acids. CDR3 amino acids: CASSRYSGGGTDTQYF. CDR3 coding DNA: TGTGCCAGCAGCCGATACTCAGGGGGCGGCACAGATACGCAGTATTTT.

The CDR3 reads CASSIDARGGFAGELFF. As DNA, the CDR3 is TGTGCCAGTAGTATAGATGCGCGGGGGGGCTTCGCCGGGGAGCTGTTTTTT. This chain connects TRBV19 to TRBJ2-2; 9 nucleotides align to TRBD2. The length of the CDR3 is 17 residues. Trimming at V came to 0 bases and at J to 6 bases, leaving 8 bases not matched to a gene. Germline CDR1 LNHDA, CDR2 SQIVND (reference sequence).

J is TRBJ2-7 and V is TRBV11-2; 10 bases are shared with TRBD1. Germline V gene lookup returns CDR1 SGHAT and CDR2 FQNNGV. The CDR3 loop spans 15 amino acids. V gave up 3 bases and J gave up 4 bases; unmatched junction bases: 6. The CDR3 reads CASSLTGTGEYEQYF. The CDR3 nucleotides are TGTGCCAGCAGCTTGACCGGGACAGGGGAATACGAGCAGTACTTC.

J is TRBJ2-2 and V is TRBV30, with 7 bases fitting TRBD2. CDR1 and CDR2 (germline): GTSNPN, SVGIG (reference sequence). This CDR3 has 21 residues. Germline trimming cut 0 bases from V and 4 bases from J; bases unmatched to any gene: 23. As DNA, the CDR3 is TGTGCCTGGAGTGTTTACACCGGGACGGTCTGGGAGGGCCGCTCCACCGGGGAGCTGTTTTTT. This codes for CAWSVYTGTVWEGRSTGELFF.

CDR3 loop: CASSFVESSGNTIYF. In nucleotides, the CDR3 is TGTGCCAGCAGCTTCGTTGAGAGCTCTGGAAACACCATATATTTT. The chain couples TRBV11-2 to TRBJ1-3; D is uncertain. Germline CDR1 reads SGHAT; CDR2 reads FQNNGV. The CDR3 totals 15 residues. V lost 3 bases, J lost 0 bases, and 9 bases lay in between.

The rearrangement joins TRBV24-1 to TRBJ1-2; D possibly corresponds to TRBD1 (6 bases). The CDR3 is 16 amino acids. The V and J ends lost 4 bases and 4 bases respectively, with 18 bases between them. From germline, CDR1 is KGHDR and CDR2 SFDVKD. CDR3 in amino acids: CATSDPGDGVGYGYTF. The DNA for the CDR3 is TGTGCCACCAGTGACCCAGGGGACGGGGTTGGCTATGGCTACACCTTC.

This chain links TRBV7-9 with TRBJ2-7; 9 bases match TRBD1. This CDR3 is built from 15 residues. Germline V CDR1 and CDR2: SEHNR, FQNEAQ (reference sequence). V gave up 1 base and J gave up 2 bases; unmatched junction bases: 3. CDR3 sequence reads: CASSLGDRATYEQYF. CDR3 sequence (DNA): TGTGCCAGCAGCTTAGGGGACAGGGCCACCTACGAGCAGTACTTC.

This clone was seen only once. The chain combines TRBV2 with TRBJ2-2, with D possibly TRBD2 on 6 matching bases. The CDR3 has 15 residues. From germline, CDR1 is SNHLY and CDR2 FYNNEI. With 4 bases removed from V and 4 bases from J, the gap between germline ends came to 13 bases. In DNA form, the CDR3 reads TGTGCCAGCAGTGGGTTGACTAGACGCACCGGGGAGCTGTTTTTT. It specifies CASSGLTRRTGELFF. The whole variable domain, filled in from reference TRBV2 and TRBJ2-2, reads EPEVTQTPSHQVTQMGQEVILRCVPISNHLYFYWYRQILGQKVEFLVSFYNNEISEKSEIFDDQFSVERPDGSNFTLKIRSTKLEDSAMYFCASSGLTRRTGELFFGEGSRLTVL.

CDR3 DNA: TGTGCCAGCAGCGGCCGACAGGGGGCGAACACAGATACGCAGTATTTT. Translation gives CASSGRQGANTDTQYF. V usage is TRBV7-9 and J usage is TRBJ2-3, with 10 bases fitting TRBD1. The CDR3 covers 16 residues. Trimming at V came to 5 bases and at J to 2 bases, leaving 7 bases not matched to a gene. CDR1 and CDR2 from the germline V gene are SEHNR and FQNEAQ (reference sequence).

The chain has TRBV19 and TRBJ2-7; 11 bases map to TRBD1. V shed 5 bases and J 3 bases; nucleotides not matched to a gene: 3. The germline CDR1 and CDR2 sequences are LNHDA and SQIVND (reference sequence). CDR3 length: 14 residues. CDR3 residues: CASSQDRGRYEQYF. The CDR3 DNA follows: TGTGCCAGTAGTCAGGACAGGGGGCGCTACGAGCAGTACTTC.